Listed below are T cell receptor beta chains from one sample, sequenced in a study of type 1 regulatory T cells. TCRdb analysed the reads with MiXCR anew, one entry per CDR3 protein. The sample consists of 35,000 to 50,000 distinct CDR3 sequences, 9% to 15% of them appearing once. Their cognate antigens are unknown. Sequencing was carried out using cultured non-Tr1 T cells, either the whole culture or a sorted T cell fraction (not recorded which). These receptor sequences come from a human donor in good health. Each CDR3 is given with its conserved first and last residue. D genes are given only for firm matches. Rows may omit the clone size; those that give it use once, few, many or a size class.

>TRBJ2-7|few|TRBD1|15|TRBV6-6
TGTGCCAGCAGTTTTCCTCGAGGACAGGGTTACGAGCAGTACTTC
CASSFPRGQGYEQYF
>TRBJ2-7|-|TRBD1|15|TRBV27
TGTGCCAGCAGTCGACCGGGACAGGGGAGGTACGAGCAGTACTTC
CASSRPGQGRYEQYF
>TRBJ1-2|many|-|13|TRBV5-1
TGCGCCAGCAGGGCTGACGGAGGCTATGGCTACACCTTC
CASRADGGYGYTF
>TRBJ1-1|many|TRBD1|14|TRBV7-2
TGTGCCAGCAGCCCAGGGGGCGCGAACACTGAAGCTTTCTTT
CASSPGGANTEAFF
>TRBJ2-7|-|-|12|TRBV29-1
TGCAGCGTGGGGGAGAATTCCTACGAGCAGTACTTC
CSVGENSYEQYF
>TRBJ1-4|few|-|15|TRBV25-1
TGTGCCAGCAGTGAGGGGACGGTCAATAATGAAAAACTGTTTTTT
CASSEGTVNNEKLFF
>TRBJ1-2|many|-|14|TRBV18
TGTGCCAGCTCACCAACAAAGGGAGTCTATGGCTACACCTTC
CASSPTKGVYGYTF
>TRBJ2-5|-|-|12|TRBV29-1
TGCAGCGCCCGGTACGGTCAAGAGACCCAGTACTTC
CSARYGQETQYF
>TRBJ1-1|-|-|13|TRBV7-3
TGTGCCAGCAGCTTTGACCCGAACGCTGAAGCTTTCTTT
CASSFDPNAEAFF
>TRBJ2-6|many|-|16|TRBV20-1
TGCAGTGCTAGCCTGGGGGCTCGGTCTGGGGCCAACGTCCTGACTTTC
CSASLGARSGANVLTF
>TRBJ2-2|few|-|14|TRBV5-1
TGCGCCAGCAGCTTGAGGGCCTACACCGGGGAGCTGTTTTTT
CASSLRAYTGELFF
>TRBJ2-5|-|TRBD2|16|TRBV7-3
TGTGCCAGCAGCTTACAAGCGGGAGGTACCCCAGAGACCCAGTACTTC
CASSLQAGGTPETQYF
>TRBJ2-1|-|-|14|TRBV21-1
TGTGCCAGCATCCGGACTCACAAAAACAATGAGCAGTTCTTC
CASIRTHKNNEQFF
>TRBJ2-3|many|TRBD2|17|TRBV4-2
TGTGCCAGCAGCCAAGATTTGCTAGCGGGAGACACAGATACGCAGTATTTT
CASSQDLLAGDTDTQYF
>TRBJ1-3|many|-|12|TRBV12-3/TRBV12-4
TGTGCCAGCACATTGACTGGAAACACCATATATTTT
CASTLTGNTIYF
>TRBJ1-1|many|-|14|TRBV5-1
TGCGCCAGCAGCTTGGATGGGGGTGGGCTTGAAGCTTTCTTT
CASSLDGGGLEAFF
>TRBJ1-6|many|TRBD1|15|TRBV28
TGTGCCAGCAGTCCCCTGGGACAGGGGAATTCACCCCTCCACTTT
CASSPLGQGNSPLHF
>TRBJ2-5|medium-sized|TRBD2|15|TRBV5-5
TGTGCCAGCAGCTTACGACTAGCGGGCGGAGAGACCCAGTACTTC
CASSLRLAGGETQYF
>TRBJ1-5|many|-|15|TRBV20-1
TGCAGTGCTAGGAATAATCAAAAGGCCAATCAGCCCCAGCATTTT
CSARNNQKANQPQHF
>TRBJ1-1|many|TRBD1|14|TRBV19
TGTGCCAGCAGAATCACAGGGGTGAACACTGAAGCTTTCTTT
CASRITGVNTEAFF
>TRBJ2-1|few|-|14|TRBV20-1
TGCAGTGCTGAAAGCGGAAGCTCCTACAATGAGCAGTTCTTC
CSAESGSSYNEQFF
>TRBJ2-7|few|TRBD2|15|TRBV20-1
TGCAGTGCTAGTAGCCTAGCGGGAGAAACCTACGAGCAGTACTTC
CSASSLAGETYEQYF
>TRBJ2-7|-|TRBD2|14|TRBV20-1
TGCAGTGCGGATCTAGCGGGAGTTAGGTACGAGCAGTACTTC
CSADLAGVRYEQYF
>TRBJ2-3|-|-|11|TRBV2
TGTGCCAGCAGCGCCACAGATACGCAGTATTTT
CASSATDTQYF
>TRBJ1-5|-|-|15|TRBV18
TGTGCCAGCTCAGCGGACAGAGTGAGCAATCAGCCCCAGCATTTT
CASSADRVSNQPQHF
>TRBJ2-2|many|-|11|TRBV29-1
TGCAGCGTTTCGGACACCGGGGAGCTGTTTTTT
CSVSDTGELFF
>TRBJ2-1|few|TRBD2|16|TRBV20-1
TGCAGTGCTAGAGATCCCGGGCTAGCGGGGGACAATGAGCAGTTCTTC
CSARDPGLAGDNEQFF
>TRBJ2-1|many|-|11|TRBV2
TGTGCCAGCAATCAAGGCAATGAGCAGTTCTTC
CASNQGNEQFF
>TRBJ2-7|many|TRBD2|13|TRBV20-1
TGCAGTGCCAAAGCGGGAGGGACTCGCGAGCAGTACTTC
CSAKAGGTREQYF
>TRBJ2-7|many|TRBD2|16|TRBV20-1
TGCAGTGCTAGGCCAGCCGAACAGCGGGGTTACTACGAGCAGTACTTC
CSARPAEQRGYYEQYF
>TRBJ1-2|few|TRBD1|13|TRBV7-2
TGTGCCAGCAGCTCAGGGGGCGCTGCTGGCTACACCTTC
CASSSGGAAGYTF
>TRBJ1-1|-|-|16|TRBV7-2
TGTGCCAGCAGCTTAGCGGGCCGAGTTAAGAACACTGAAGCTTTCTTT
CASSLAGRVKNTEAFF
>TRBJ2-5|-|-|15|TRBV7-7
TGTGCTAGCAGCCTATACCTGGGAACACAAGAGACCCAGTACTTC
CASSLYLGTQETQYF
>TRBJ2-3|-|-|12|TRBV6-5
TGTGCCAGCAGTTCACGCCTCCGGACGCAGTATTTT
CASSSRLRTQYF
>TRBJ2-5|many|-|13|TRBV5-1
TGCGCCAGCAGCCCAGAGTTCCAAGAGACCCAGTACTTC
CASSPEFQETQYF
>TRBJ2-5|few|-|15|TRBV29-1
TGCAGCGTGGCGGGTGCCGGTATAGGACAAGAGACCCAGTACTTC
CSVAGAGIGQETQYF
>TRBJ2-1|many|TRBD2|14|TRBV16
TGTGCCAGCAGCCACTGGACTAGCGTCAATGAGCAGTTCTTC
CASSHWTSVNEQFF
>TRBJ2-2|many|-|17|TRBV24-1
TGTGCCACCAGTGCCTTGGGGACGGGTCGAAACACCGGGGAGCTGTTTTTT
CATSALGTGRNTGELFF
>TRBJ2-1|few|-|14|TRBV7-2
TGTGCCAGCAGCTTAAGTTTTGGTTACAATGAGCAGTTCTTC
CASSLSFGYNEQFF
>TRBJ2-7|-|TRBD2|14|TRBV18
TGTGCCAGCCCATCGGCTAGCGGGAGCGACGAGCAGTACTTC
CASPSASGSDEQYF
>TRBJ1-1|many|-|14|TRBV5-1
TGCGCCAGCAGCTTGGAGCCAGGGGTGACTGAAGCTTTCTTT
CASSLEPGVTEAFF
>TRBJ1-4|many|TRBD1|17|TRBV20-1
TGCAGTGCTAGAGATCCATTAGGAACAGGGGGCGAAGAAAAACTGTTTTTT
CSARDPLGTGGEEKLFF
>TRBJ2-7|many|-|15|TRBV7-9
TGTGCCAGCAGCTCCTCTCCCGTCGGGGAAGGCGAGCAGTACTTC
CASSSSPVGEGEQYF
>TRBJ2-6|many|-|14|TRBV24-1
TGTGCCGTCGAACAGGGCTCTGGGGCCAACGTCCTGACTTTC
CAVEQGSGANVLTF